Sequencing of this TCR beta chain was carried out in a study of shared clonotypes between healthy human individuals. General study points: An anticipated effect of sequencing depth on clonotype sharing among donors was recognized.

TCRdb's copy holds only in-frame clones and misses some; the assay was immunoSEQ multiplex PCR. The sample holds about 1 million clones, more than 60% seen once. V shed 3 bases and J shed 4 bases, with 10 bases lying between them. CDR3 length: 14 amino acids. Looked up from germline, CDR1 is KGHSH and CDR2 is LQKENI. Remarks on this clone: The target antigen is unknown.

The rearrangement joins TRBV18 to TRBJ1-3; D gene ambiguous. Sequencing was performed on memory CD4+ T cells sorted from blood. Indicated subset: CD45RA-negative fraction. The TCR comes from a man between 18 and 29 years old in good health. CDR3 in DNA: TGTGCCAGCTCACCGGCCTTCGGAGGAAACACCATATATTTT. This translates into CASSPAFGGNTIYF.